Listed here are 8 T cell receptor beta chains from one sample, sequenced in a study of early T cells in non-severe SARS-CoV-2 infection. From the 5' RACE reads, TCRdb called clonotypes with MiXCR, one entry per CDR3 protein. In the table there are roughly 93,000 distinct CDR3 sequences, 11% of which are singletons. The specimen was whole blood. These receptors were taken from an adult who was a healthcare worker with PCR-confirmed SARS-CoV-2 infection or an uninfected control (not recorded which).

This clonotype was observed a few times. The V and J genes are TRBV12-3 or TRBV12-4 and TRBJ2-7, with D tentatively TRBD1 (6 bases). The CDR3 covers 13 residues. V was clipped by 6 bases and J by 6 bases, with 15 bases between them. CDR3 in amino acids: CASSPVRGGEQYF. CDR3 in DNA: TGTGCCAGCAGCCCAGTAAGAGGGGGCGAGCAGTACTTC.

CDR3 in amino acids: CASSSRTGKIYEQYF. The CDR3 bases are TGTGCCAGCAGTTCTCGGACAGGCAAGATCTACGAGCAGTACTTC. V usage is TRBV28 and J usage is TRBJ2-7; 7 bases align to TRBD1. CDR1 is MDHEN, CDR2 SYDVKM, per germline. V gave up 4 bases and J gave up 3 bases; unmatched junction bases: 9. CDR3 length equals 15 residues.

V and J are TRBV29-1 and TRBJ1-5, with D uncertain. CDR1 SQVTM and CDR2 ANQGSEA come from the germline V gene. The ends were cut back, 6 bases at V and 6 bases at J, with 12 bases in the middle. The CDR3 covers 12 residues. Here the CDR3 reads CSVGVGSQPQHF. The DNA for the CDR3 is TGCAGCGTCGGGGTAGGAAGTCAGCCCCAGCATTTT.

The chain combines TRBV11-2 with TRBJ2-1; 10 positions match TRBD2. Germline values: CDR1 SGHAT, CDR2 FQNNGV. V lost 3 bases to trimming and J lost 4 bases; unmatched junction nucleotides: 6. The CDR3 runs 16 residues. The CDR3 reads CASSFLAGVGYNEQFF. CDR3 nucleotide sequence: TGTGCCAGCAGCTTTCTAGCGGGAGTGGGGTACAATGAGCAGTTCTTC. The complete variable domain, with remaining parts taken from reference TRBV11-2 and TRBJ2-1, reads EAGVAQSPRYKIIEKRQSVAFWCNPISGHATLYWYQQILGQGPKLLIQFQNNGVVDDSQLPKDRFSAERLKGVDSTLKIQPAKLEDSAVYLCASSFLAGVGYNEQFFGPGTRLTVL.

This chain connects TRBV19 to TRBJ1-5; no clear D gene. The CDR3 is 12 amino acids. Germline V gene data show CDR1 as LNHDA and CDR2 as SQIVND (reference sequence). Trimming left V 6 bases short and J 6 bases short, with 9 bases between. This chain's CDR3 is CASRRRTQPQHF. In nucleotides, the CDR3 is TGTGCCAGTAGACGGAGGACTCAGCCCCAGCATTTT.

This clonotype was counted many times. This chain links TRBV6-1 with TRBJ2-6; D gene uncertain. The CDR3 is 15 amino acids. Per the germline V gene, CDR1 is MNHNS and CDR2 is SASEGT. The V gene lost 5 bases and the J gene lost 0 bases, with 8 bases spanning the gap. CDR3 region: CASSRSNSGANVLTF. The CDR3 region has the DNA TGTGCCAGCAGTCGTTCTAACTCTGGGGCCAACGTCCTGACTTTC.

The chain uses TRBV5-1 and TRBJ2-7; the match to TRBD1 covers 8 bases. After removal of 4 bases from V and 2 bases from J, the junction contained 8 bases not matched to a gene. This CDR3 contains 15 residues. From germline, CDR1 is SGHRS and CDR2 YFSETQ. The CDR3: CASSPKQGGPYEQYF. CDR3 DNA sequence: TGCGCCAGCAGCCCGAAACAGGGGGGCCCCTACGAGCAGTACTTC.

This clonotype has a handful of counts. The CDR3 region has the DNA TGTGCCAGCAGTTCCAGAAGGGGCTACACCTTC. This codes for CASSSRRGYTF. The genes are TRBV6-5 and TRBJ1-2, with D uncertain. Germline values: CDR1 MNHEY, CDR2 SVGAGI. Trimming shortened V by 4 bases and J by 8 bases, and 8 bases separated the two germline ends. The CDR3 totals 11 residues.